These T cell receptor beta chains were read from a single sample in a study of PD-1 blockade in classical Hodgkin lymphoma. Sequenced by immunoSEQ multiplex PCR; TCRdb stores in-frame clones only, minus some. The profile shows some 100,000 clones, 80% to 95% of them singletons. Material: peripheral blood mononuclear cells (PBMCs), obtained at baseline. These receptors came from a human donor with classical Hodgkin lymphoma. Each CDR3 is given with its conserved first and last residue. D genes are given only for firm matches. Part of the rows lack a size; the others show once, few, many or a class for expanded clones.

CDR3	DNA	size	D	length	V	J
CASSQDRSGGANQPQHF	TGCGCCAGCAGCCAAGATAGGTCAGGGGGGGCAAATCAGCCCCAGCATTTT	-	TRBD1	17	TRBV4-1	TRBJ1-5
CASSQDGGEETQYF	TGTGCCAGCAGCCAAGATGGAGGGGAAGAGACCCAGTACTTC	-	-	14	TRBV4-2	TRBJ2-5
CACSRGPASYTF	TGTGCCTGCAGCAGGGGACCCGCCAGCTACACCTTC	-	-	12	TRBV30	TRBJ1-2
CASSLAPSGRALFYEQFF	TGTGCCAGCAGCTTAGCGCCCAGCGGGAGGGCATTATTTTATGAGCAGTTCTTC	-	TRBD2	18	TRBV7-9	TRBJ2-1
CASSQAATDSEQYF	TGTGCCAGCAGCCAAGCCGCGACTGATAGCGAGCAGTACTTC	-	-	14	TRBV4-2	TRBJ2-7
CASSLSSGSGANVLTF	TGTGCCAGCAGCTTAAGTAGTGGATCTGGGGCCAACGTCCTGACTTTC	-	-	16	TRBV7-3	TRBJ2-6
CASSSRAGGTDTQYF	TGCGCCAGCAGCTCAAGAGCGGGAGGAACAGATACGCAGTATTTT	-	TRBD2	15	TRBV5-1	TRBJ2-3
CASSSQGSGTEAFF	TGTGCCAGCAGCTCCCAGGGATCGGGCACTGAAGCTTTCTTT	-	-	14	TRBV11-2	TRBJ1-1
CASRSTGGLFEKLFF	TGTGCCAGCAGGTCTACAGGGGGCCTTTTTGAAAAACTGTTTTTT	once	TRBD1	15	TRBV7-9	TRBJ1-4
CASVGGTTDTQYF	TGTGCCAGTGTAGGTGGGACTACGGATACGCAGTATTTT	-	TRBD2	13	TRBV27	TRBJ2-3
CASSVDTDSRTDTQYF	TGTGCCAGCAGCGTAGACACTGATTCTCGCACAGATACGCAGTATTTT	-	-	16	TRBV9	TRBJ2-3
CAISERQGGYTGELFF	TGTGCCATCAGTGAGCGGCAGGGCGGATACACCGGGGAGCTGTTTTTT	-	-	16	TRBV10-3	TRBJ2-2
CASSFGERNEQFF	TGTGCCAGCAGCTTCGGGGAGAGGAATGAGCAGTTCTTC	-	-	13	TRBV13	TRBJ2-1
CASSTRTGGLETQYF	TGTGCCAGCAGCACGCGTACAGGGGGACTAGAGACCCAGTACTTC	-	TRBD1	15	TRBV5-4	TRBJ2-5
CASSVASGTLRFF	-	-	-	13	TRBV6-1	TRBJ2-1
CAIGRGDPDTQYF	TGTGCCATCGGTCGAGGGGATCCAGATACGCAGTATTTT	-	-	13	TRBV10-3	TRBJ2-3
CASSYTPGANTGELFF	TGTGCCAGCAGTTACACCCCCGGGGCGAACACCGGGGAGCTGTTTTTT	-	-	16	TRBV6-5	TRBJ2-2
CASTPGDNYGYTF	TGTGCCAGTACCCCGGGAGATAACTATGGCTACACCTTC	-	-	13	TRBV19	TRBJ1-2
CASSFNRGLSSYEQYF	TGCGCCAGCAGCTTTAACAGGGGGCTTAGCTCCTACGAGCAGTACTTC	-	TRBD1	16	TRBV5-1	TRBJ2-7
CASSSPGTSGRGEQFF	TGTGCCAGCAGTAGCCCCGGGACTAGCGGAAGAGGTGAGCAGTTCTTC	-	TRBD2	16	TRBV28	TRBJ2-1
CASSPRPLDTIYF	TGTGCCAGCAGCCCGAGACCCCTAGACACCATATATTTT	-	-	13	TRBV5-6	TRBJ1-3
CASSAGVNEQYF	TGTGCCAGCAGCGCGGGTGTAAATGAGCAGTACTTC	-	-	12	TRBV5-6	TRBJ2-5
CASSKGHGSGANVLTF	TGTGCCAGTTCCAAAGGACACGGCTCTGGGGCCAACGTCCTGACTTTC	-	-	16	TRBV19	TRBJ2-6
CASSLGSGGFTEAFF	TGTGCCAGTAGCCTGGGATCAGGGGGTTTCACTGAAGCTTTCTTT	-	TRBD1	15	TRBV19	TRBJ1-1
CSVWRGEGGEQYF	TGCAGCGTTTGGAGGGGGGAGGGAGGCGAGCAGTACTTC	once	-	13	TRBV29-1	TRBJ2-7
CASSDYRARGLNEQFF	TGTGCCAGCAGTGACTACCGGGCCAGGGGGCTCAATGAGCAGTTCTTC	once	TRBD1	16	TRBV6-4	TRBJ2-1
CASSVGTGGLSTQYF	TGTGCCAGCAGCGTAGGGACCGGGGGTCTGTCTACGCAGTATTTT	-	-	15	TRBV7-9	TRBJ2-3
CASRTTGYSGNTIYF	TGTGCCAGCAGGACCACAGGTTACTCTGGAAACACCATATATTTT	-	-	15	TRBV6-5	TRBJ1-3
CASSLGHPAGETQYF	TGTGCCAGCAGCTTGGGACACCCGGCGGGGGAGACCCAGTACTTC	-	-	15	TRBV5-6	TRBJ2-5
CASSQGRGGANQPQHF	TGCGCCAGCAGCCAAGGGCGGGGAGGGGCCAATCAGCCCCAGCATTTT	-	-	16	TRBV4-1	TRBJ1-5
CASSIGRAQETQYF	TGTGCCAGTAGTATCGGGAGGGCTCAAGAGACCCAGTACTTC	-	TRBD2	14	TRBV19	TRBJ2-5
CASSYGVSAGGGSTDTQYF	TGTGCCAGCAGTTATGGGGTCTCGGCGGGAGGGGGGAGCACAGATACGCAGTATTTT	-	TRBD2	19	TRBV28	TRBJ2-3
CASMPKGQLAGGPRGTQYF	TGTGCCAGCATGCCTAAGGGTCAACTAGCGGGAGGGCCCCGGGGGACCCAGTACTTC	-	TRBD2	19	TRBV28	TRBJ2-5
CAWSVRAGGIPYYEQYF	TGTGCCTGGAGTGTACGAGCGGGAGGAATCCCCTACTACGAGCAGTACTTC	-	TRBD2	17	TRBV30	TRBJ2-7
CASSYAINTGELFF	TGTGCCAGCAGTTACGCTATAAACACCGGGGAGCTGTTTTTT	-	-	14	TRBV6-5	TRBJ2-2
CSVETSGGSYEQYF	TGCAGCGTCGAGACTAGCGGGGGCTCCTACGAGCAGTACTTC	-	TRBD2	14	TRBV29-1	TRBJ2-7
CASSPAGGPTYNEQFF	TGTGCCAGCAGCCCAGCGGGAGGGCCTACCTACAATGAGCAGTTCTTC	-	TRBD2	16	TRBV28	TRBJ2-1
CSVDSAAEAQYF	TGCAGCGTTGATTCGGCAGCGGAAGCCCAGTACTTC	-	-	12	TRBV29-1	TRBJ2-5
CARSSEYVDRLILFNYGYTF	TGTGCCAGAAGCAGCGAATACGTAGACAGGCTTATACTTTTTAACTATGGCTACACCTTC	-	-	20	TRBV5-3	TRBJ1-2
CASSLLILIKADGSYNEQFF	TGTGCCAGCAGCTTACTGATATTGATTAAGGCGGACGGCTCCTACAATGAGCAGTTCTTC	-	-	20	TRBV28	TRBJ2-1
CASRVTTMRTNEQYF	TGTGCCAGCAGAGTAACTACTATGAGGACGAACGAGCAGTACTTC	once	-	15	TRBV28	TRBJ2-7
CASREDGYEQYF	TGCGCCAGCAGGGAGGACGGCTACGAGCAGTACTTC	-	-	12	TRBV5-1	TRBJ2-7
CASSGPGELFF	TGTGCCAGCAGCGGGCCCGGGGAGCTGTTTTTT	-	-	11	TRBV4-2	TRBJ2-2
CASSAGQGRETQYF	TGTGCCAGCAGCGCTGGACAGGGTAGAGAGACCCAGTACTTC	-	TRBD1	14	TRBV5-4	TRBJ2-5
CASSRGGIGADTQYF	TGTGCCAGCAGCCGTGGGGGGATCGGAGCAGATACGCAGTATTTT	-	-	15	TRBV28	TRBJ2-3
CAWGKVSNEKLFF	TGTGCCTGGGGTAAAGTCTCCAATGAAAAACTGTTTTTT	-	-	13	TRBV30	TRBJ1-4
CASSFGPGGTEAFF	TGTGCCAGCAGCTTCGGTCCAGGAGGCACTGAAGCTTTCTTT	-	-	14	TRBV7-8	TRBJ1-1
CATKWGIAGELFF	TGTGCCACCAAGTGGGGAATCGCCGGGGAGCTGTTTTTT	-	-	13	TRBV6-5	TRBJ2-2